This TCR beta chain was profiled in a study of cytomegalovirus exposure and HLA in healthy donors. Study observations and caveats: Rare sequences made up most TCRs, while some public TCRs were found in many donors. Cytomegalovirus association was assigned to about 150 TCR beta chains. Reported results showed that the classifier diagnosed cytomegalovirus status with high specificity and sensitivity.

From germline, CDR1 is SGHTS and CDR2 YDEGEE. The CDR3 contains 15 residues. Trimming pared 4 bases from V and 4 bases from J, leaving 12 bases between. The study drew the donors from its roughly 110-subject validation cohort, separate from the approximately 700-subject first cohort. Of note for this clone: Its antigen is not known.

Assay used: immunoSEQ multiplex PCR; TCRdb lists only in-frame clones, some missing. The data hold some 56,000 clones, with approximately 93% observed a single time. This clonotype was obtained from a woman between 18 and 29 years old in good health and CMV-seropositive. The sample taken for sequencing was PBMCs. The chain links TRBV5-8 to TRBJ1-6, with a tentative D call TRBD1 (6 bases). The CDR3 is CASSVTGTYNSPLHF. In DNA, the CDR3 is TGTGCCAGCAGCGTAACCGGGACATATAATTCACCCCTCCACTTT.